This passage covers 30 T cell receptor beta chains from one sample sequenced in a study of shared clonotypes between healthy human individuals. Assay used: immunoSEQ multiplex PCR; TCRdb lists only in-frame clones, some missing. The sample yields about 110,000 clones, less than 75% seen once. Sequencing input: memory CD8+ T cells sorted from blood. Subset specified: CD45RO+ cells pooled with CCR7-negative TemRA cells. These receptors all stem from a woman aged 25 to 39 in good health.

This chain joins TRBV30 and TRBJ2-7; weak D call: TRBD1 (5 bases). Germline CDR1 and CDR2: GTSNPN and SVGIG (reference sequence). The CDR3 is 12 amino acids. For the CDR3, the DNA is TGTGTCCTCGACAGACGGACCTACGAGCAGTACTTC. Translated, it gives CVLDRRTYEQYF.

V usage is TRBV21-1 and J usage is TRBJ2-7; the table assigns TRBD1, which was not confirmed against the DNA. TRBV21-1 is assigned pseudogene status. The CDR3 is made up of 14 amino acids. Written as DNA, the CDR3 is TGTGCCAGCAGCAAACTTGCAGTTCAGTACGAGCAGTACTTC. Encoded protein: CASSKLAVQYEQYF.

This clone was counted at least ten times. The chain has TRBV4-1 and TRBJ2-1, with D perhaps TRBD2 (6 bases). Germline V gene data show CDR1 as MGHRA and CDR2 as YSYEKL. This CDR3 contains 19 residues. The V end lost 0 bases, the J end lost 1 base, and 19 bases lay between the germline ends. The CDR3 sequence is CASSQDSIRGTSSYNEQFF. The DNA of the CDR3 is TGCGCCAGCAGCCAAGATAGTATTCGGGGGACCTCTTCCTACAATGAGCAGTTCTTC.

This clone was counted only a few times. J is TRBJ1-1 and V is TRBV7-9, with D unclear. The CDR3 extends over 15 amino acids. V was clipped by 5 bases and J by 8 bases, with 21 bases between them. Germline CDR1 and CDR2: SEHNR and FQNEAQ (reference sequence). CDR3 sequence: CASSPLTKAAWEAFF. In DNA, the CDR3 is TGTGCCAGCAGCCCACTAACTAAGGCGGCATGGGAAGCTTTCTTT.

The CDR3 reads CASSLSGITDTQYF. CDR3 DNA sequence: TGTGCCAGCAGTCTGAGCGGAATCACAGATACGCAGTATTTT. The chain links TRBV27 to TRBJ2-3, with D perhaps TRBD2 (5 bases). The V gene lost 5 bases and the J gene lost 2 bases, with 11 bases spanning the gap. Germline assignment: CDR1 MNHEY and CDR2 SMNVEV (reference sequence). The CDR3 is made up of 14 amino acids.

J is TRBJ2-1 and V is TRBV13, with D uncertain. This CDR3 comprises 14 residues. V lost 1 base and J 2 bases, leaving 6 bases between the germline ends. Germline V gene sequence: CDR1 PRHDT, CDR2 FYEKMQ (reference sequence). The CDR3 nucleotides are TGTGCCAGCAGCTTAGAGGGAACCTACAATGAGCAGTTCTTC. Its protein is CASSLEGTYNEQFF. Combining the CDR3 with reference TRBV13 and TRBJ2-1 gives the whole variable domain AAGVIQSPRHLIKEKRETATLKCYPIPRHDTVYWYQQGPGQDPQFLISFYEKMQSDKGSIPDRFSAQQFSDYHSELNMSSLELGDSALYFCASSLEGTYNEQFFGPGTRLTVL.

V is TRBV27 and J is TRBJ2-7, with a weak D call TRBD1 (5 bases). V was trimmed by 5 bases and J by 2 bases, leaving 19 bases between them. The CDR3 is 16 residues long. Germline-derived CDR1 and CDR2 are MNHEY and SMNVEV (reference sequence). The CDR3 loop is CASSLKWGFLTYEQYF. The CDR3 DNA sequence: TGTGCCAGCAGTCTAAAATGGGGCTTCCTCACCTACGAGCAGTACTTC.

The genes are TRBV7-2 and TRBJ2-7; D possibly matches TRBD1 or TRBD2 (6 bases each). CDR3 length: 14 amino acids. CDR1 is SGHTA, CDR2 FQGNSA, per germline. V was shortened by 5 bases and J by 0 bases, with 11 bases between the two germline ends. The CDR3 loop is CASSGGLSSYEQYF. For the CDR3, the DNA is TGTGCCAGCAGCGGGGGGCTGAGCTCCTACGAGCAGTACTTC.

This clone has just a few counts. This rearrangement joins TRBV9 to TRBJ1-4; no firm D call. The CDR3 is 14 amino acids. Trimming stripped 0 bases from V and 5 bases from J, with 8 bases between. Germline V gives CDR1 SGDLS, CDR2 YYNGEE. CDR3 DNA: TGTGCCAGCAGCGTAGGAGGAGGGAATGAAAAACTGTTTTTT. Its translation is CASSVGGGNEKLFF.

The rearrangement joins TRBV4-1 to TRBJ2-3, with a weak D call TRBD1 (6 bases). The V end was cut by 4 bases, the J end by 4 bases, with 21 bases between. Germline CDR1 and CDR2: MGHRA and YSYEKL. CDR3 size: 17 residues. CDR3: CASSPRYKDRYPDTQYF. In DNA form, the CDR3 reads TGCGCCAGCAGCCCAAGATATAAGGACAGATACCCAGATACGCAGTATTTT.

This clone was counted once. The chain uses TRBV25-1 and TRBJ1-5; 9 bases are a match to TRBD1. Germline lookup yields CDR1 MGHDK and CDR2 SYGVNS. Trimming cost V 6 bases and J 6 bases; bases outside gene matches: 9. The CDR3 has 15 amino acids. The CDR3 spells CASSSGGTGRQPQHF. The CDR3 coding sequence is TGTGCCAGCAGCTCCGGCGGGACAGGGCGTCAGCCCCAGCATTTT. Full variable domain (missing parts from reference TRBV25-1 and TRBJ1-5): EADIYQTPRYLVIGTGKKITLECSQTMGHDKMYWYQQDPGMELHLIHYSYGVNSTEKGDLSSESTVSRIRTEHFPLTLESARPSHTSQYLCASSSGGTGRQPQHFGDGTRLSIL.

V is TRBV28 and J is TRBJ1-2, with 7 bases fitting TRBD1. The length of the CDR3 is 14 residues. The J segment lost 2 bases and the V segment lost 6 bases, leaving 6 bases of the junction unmatched. CDR1 MDHEN and CDR2 SYDVKM come from the germline V gene. CDR3 DNA sequence: TGTGCCAGCAGGATCAGGGGGTGGAACTATGGCTACACCTTC. Translating gives CASRIRGWNYGYTF.

The chain recombines TRBV28 with TRBJ1-5, with TRBD1 identical over 8 bases. J was trimmed by 5 bases and V by 3 bases; bases with no gene match: 6. Per the germline V gene, CDR1 is MDHEN and CDR2 is SYDVKM. The CDR3 consists of 15 residues. The CDR3 nucleotides read TGTGCCAGCAGTTTGACGACAGGGGCCTATCAGCCCCAGCATTTT. It codes for CASSLTTGAYQPQHF.

V is TRBV6-1 and J is TRBJ1-6; 10 bases agree with TRBD1. The CDR3 has 14 residues. Germline V CDR1 and CDR2: MNHNS, SASEGT. The V gene end was trimmed by 8 bases and the J gene end by 5 bases; junction bases not matched to a gene: 3. The CDR3, as DNA: TGTGCCAGCTCCGGGACAGGGGATAATTCACCCCTCCACTTT. Its translation: CASSGTGDNSPLHF.

This clone was picked up a small number of times. The rearrangement joins TRBV7-2 to TRBJ1-1, with a possible D match to TRBD1 (5 bases). Germline V gives CDR1 SGHTA, CDR2 FQGNSA. The CDR3 consists of 15 residues. V shed 3 bases and J shed 1 base, with 12 bases lying between them. DNA of the CDR3: TGTGCCAGCAGCTTGACAGCAAACCCGAACACTGAAGCTTTCTTT. Residues: CASSLTANPNTEAFF.

The chain has TRBV7-9 and TRBJ2-1, with D perhaps TRBD1 (6 bases). Germline V gene lookup returns CDR1 SEHNR and CDR2 FQNEAQ (reference sequence). V gave up 3 bases and J gave up 0 bases, with 18 bases separating them. CDR3 size: 18 residues. The CDR3 DNA reads as TGTGCCAGCAGCTTTCGTCTTTCAGGGGTACGCTCCTACAATGAGCAGTTCTTC. This encodes CASSFRLSGVRSYNEQFF.

The rearrangement links TRBV7-2 to TRBJ1-4; 8 nucleotides match TRBD1. The germline V gene encodes CDR1 SGHTA and CDR2 FQGNSA. J gave up 0 bases and V 5 bases, and 11 bases lay outside the gene matches. The CDR3 loop spans 18 amino acids. The CDR3 DNA reads as TGTGCCAGCAGCCCGCGGACAGGGAAAGTGGCAACTAATGAAAAACTGTTTTTT. It yields the protein CASSPRTGKVATNEKLFF.

The chain carries TRBV6-5 and TRBJ1-1; no reliable D call. Germline CDR1 reads MNHEY; CDR2 reads SVGAGI. V lost 4 bases and J lost 1, with 7 bases in between. The CDR3 sequence is 13 residues long. The CDR3 sequence: CASSFQENTEAFF. CDR3 DNA: TGTGCCAGCAGTTTTCAGGAGAACACTGAAGCTTTCTTT.

This clone was counted between two and nine times. This chain links TRBV4-2 with TRBJ1-2; the D gene is possibly TRBD1 (5 bases). The V gene's germline CDR1 is LGHNA and CDR2 YNFKEQ. CDR3 length: 14 amino acids. Trimming removed 1 base from V and 2 bases from J, with 8 bases in between. The chain's CDR3 is CASSQVDNNYGYTF. The CDR3 DNA sequence: TGTGCCAGCAGCCAAGTGGACAACAACTATGGCTACACCTTC.

This clone was counted once. V and J are TRBV29-1 and TRBJ2-6; D remains unclear. Germline CDR1 reads SQVTM; CDR2 reads ANQGSEA. The CDR3 totals 15 residues. The V end lost 1 base, the J end lost 4 bases, and 11 bases lay between the germline ends. The CDR3 loop reads CSVEGDGGGANVLTF. DNA for the CDR3: TGCAGCGTTGAAGGGGATGGCGGCGGGGCCAACGTCCTGACTTTC.

In this sample, this clone turned up once. V and J are TRBV4-1 and TRBJ2-5; 12 bases agree with TRBD2. CDR3 size: 16 residues. The V gene end was trimmed by 1 base and the J gene end by 4 bases; junction bases not matched to a gene: 4. Germline lookup yields CDR1 MGHRA and CDR2 YSYEKL. DNA for the CDR3: TGCGCCAGCAGCCAAGCTCTAGCGGGAGGGCCAGAGACCCAGTACTTC. Protein product: CASSQALAGGPETQYF.

The chain combines TRBV5-1 with TRBJ2-5, with 11 bases aligning to TRBD2. The trim removed 4 bases at V and 2 bases at J, leaving 4 bases unmatched. The CDR3 loop spans 15 amino acids. Germline V gene lookup returns CDR1 SGHRS and CDR2 YFSETQ. CDR3 in amino acids: CASSPGTSGQETQYF. The DNA of the CDR3 is TGCGCCAGCAGCCCGGGGACTAGCGGACAAGAGACCCAGTACTTC.

The chain recombines TRBV6-4 with TRBJ2-7; D not certain. V dropped 3 bases and J dropped 3 bases, with 12 bases sitting between them. Germline V gene data show CDR1 as MRHNA and CDR2 as SNTAGT. This CDR3 spans 14 amino acids. CDR3 sequence: CASSDLEGFYEQYF. Here the CDR3 DNA reads TGTGCCAGCAGTGATTTGGAAGGGTTCTACGAGCAGTACTTC.

This clone was seen once. The rearrangement joins TRBV5-1 to TRBJ1-5; D is uncertain. CDR3 size: 14 residues. From germline, CDR1 is SGHRS and CDR2 YFSETQ. Trimming stripped 0 bases from V and 3 bases from J, with 7 bases between. In nucleotides, the CDR3 is TGCGCCAGCAGCTTGGGAGGGTTCAATCAGCCCCAGCATTTT. Amino acids: CASSLGGFNQPQHF.

The gene calls are TRBV7-9 and TRBJ2-7; no firm D call. Germline values: CDR1 SEHNR, CDR2 FQNEAQ (reference sequence). The CDR3 totals 12 residues. The V end was cut by 0 bases, the J end by 5 bases, with 5 bases between. The CDR3 sequence: CASSLAGDEQYF. The CDR3 DNA reads as TGTGCCAGCAGCTTAGCAGGCGACGAGCAGTACTTC.

In this sample, this clone turned up once. This chain uses TRBV14 with TRBJ2-7; D ambiguous. V lost 0 bases to trimming and J lost 2 bases, with 14 bases between them. The germline gives CDR1 SGHDN, CDR2 FVKESK. The CDR3 consists of 16 residues. The DNA for the CDR3 is TGTGCCAGCAGCCAAGACGCTTCTCTACCTACCTACGAGCAGTACTTC. Translated: CASSQDASLPTYEQYF.

V is TRBV12-5 and J is TRBJ2-1; TRBD2 matches 11 bases. Germline CDR1 and CDR2: LGHNT and FRNRAP. CDR3 size: 15 residues. V gave up 7 bases and J gave up 4 bases; unmatched junction bases: 6. The CDR3 nucleotides are TGTGCTAGTGCCTTGGGGACTAGCGGATACAATGAGCAGTTCTTC. Translation: CASALGTSGYNEQFF.

This clone was seen more than once but under ten times. The gene calls are TRBV15 and TRBJ2-3; 8 positions agree with TRBD1. This CDR3 comprises 15 residues. J lost 2 bases, V lost 5 bases, and 6 bases had no gene match. Germline-derived CDR1 and CDR2 are LNHNV and YYDKDF (reference sequence). The CDR3 DNA sequence: TGTGCCACCAGCCCCCAGGACAGGGCCACAGATACGCAGTATTTT. Translation gives CATSPQDRATDTQYF.

The V call is TRBV6-4, the J call TRBJ2-3; D perhaps matches TRBD1 (5 bases). CDR3 length: 16 amino acids. Germline assignment: CDR1 MRHNA and CDR2 SNTAGT. V was clipped by 0 bases and J by 3 bases, with 13 bases between them. The CDR3 sequence is CASSDSSQGGTDTQYF. DNA of the CDR3: TGTGCCAGCAGTGACTCGTCGCAGGGTGGGACAGATACGCAGTATTTT.

The chain links TRBV7-9 to TRBJ2-7; D call uncertain. Germline-derived CDR1 and CDR2 are SEHNR and FQNEAQ (reference sequence). Trimming stripped 3 bases from V and 3 bases from J, with 9 bases between. The CDR3 runs 13 residues. CDR3 coding DNA: TGTGCCAGCAGCTTGTTGACTGACTACGAGCAGTACTTC. Protein: CASSLLTDYEQYF.